These 22 T cell receptor beta chains were sequenced from one sample in a study of T-cell reconstitution after alpha-beta-depleted transplantation in children (dated by TCRdb to the mid-2010s). Libraries were built with PCR. Sequencing relied on an Illumina HiSeq 2500. TCR library preparation used molecular barcoding, with unique molecular identifiers applied to normalize quantification of the TCRbeta repertoire. TCRdb passed the public sequencing reads through fastp at Q25 and MiXCR, retaining productive beta sequences. For every CDR3 protein sequence, its rows merge into one entry that carries the most common genes and DNA. The sample table contains about 360,000 distinct CDR3 sequences; only one count was recorded for about an eighth of them. 3.5% to 4.5% of the sample rests with the top ten. Sequenced material: PBMCs, taken from the stem cell graft. Receptor source: a human donor who donated a stem cell graft to a child with Fanconi anemia.

This chain links TRBV12-3 or TRBV12-4 with TRBJ1-1; D gene uncertain. This CDR3 spans 13 amino acids. V lost 4 bases and J 6 bases, leaving 12 bases between the germline ends. CDR3 sequence: CASSSPRPSEAFF. DNA of the CDR3: TGTGCCAGCAGTTCCCCACGGCCGTCTGAAGCTTTCTTT.

The chain uses TRBV12-5 and TRBJ2-1; TRBD2 agrees at 8 bases. CDR3 length: 14 residues. The trim removed 3 bases at V and 10 bases at J, leaving 8 bases unmatched. The germline V gene encodes CDR1 LGHNT and CDR2 FRNRAP. The CDR3 is CASGLESGGGEQFF. The CDR3 DNA sequence: TGTGCTAGTGGTTTAGAGAGCGGGGGTGGAGAGCAGTTCTTC.

A few counts support this clonotype. In DNA form, the CDR3 reads TGTGCCAGCAGGGAACTAGCGAGCGGAGGCACCGGGGAGCTGTTTTTT. Protein sequence: CASRELASGGTGELFF. V usage is TRBV2 and J usage is TRBJ2-2, with 7 bases identical to TRBD2. The V gene's germline CDR1 is SNHLY and CDR2 FYNNEI. The CDR3 is 16 amino acids. V was clipped by 6 bases and J by 4 bases; unmatched bases: 11.

This clonotype was seen only a few times. The rearrangement links TRBV12-5 to TRBJ2-3; D gene ambiguous. This CDR3 has 13 residues. Trimming removed 1 base from V and 0 bases from J, with 2 bases in between. CDR1 is LGHNT and CDR2 is FRNRAP in the germline V gene. This CDR3 is CASGLDSTDTQYF. The DNA of the CDR3 is TGTGCTAGTGGTTTGGACAGCACAGATACGCAGTATTTT.

This clonotype was observed a few times. CDR3 residues: CASSSNPKGGVLKETQYF. In DNA form, the CDR3 reads TGTGCCAGCAGCTCTAACCCTAAAGGGGGGGTCTTAAAAGAGACCCAGTACTTC. The V gene is TRBV7-2, the J gene TRBJ2-5, with D maybe TRBD2 (7 bases). CDR1 SGHTA and CDR2 FQGNSA come from the germline V gene. V dropped 4 bases and J dropped 3 bases, with 24 bases sitting between them. The CDR3 runs to 18 residues.

This clonotype has at least ten counts. The chain joins TRBV20-1 to TRBJ1-1; D is perhaps TRBD1 (6 bases). The germline gives CDR1 DFQATT, CDR2 SNEGSKA (reference sequence). This CDR3 has 13 amino acids. The ends were cut back, 6 bases at V and 6 bases at J, with 17 bases in the middle. CDR3 amino acids: CSAGDRLHPEAFF. The CDR3 nucleotides are TGCAGTGCCGGCGACAGGCTACATCCTGAAGCTTTCTTT.

This clonotype has a handful of counts. The chain has TRBV5-1 and TRBJ2-3, with 8 bases that match TRBD2. This CDR3 is 15 amino acids long. V lost 1 base, J lost 10 bases, and 11 bases stayed unmatched. Per the germline V gene, CDR1 is SGHRS and CDR2 is YFSETQ. This chain's CDR3 is CASSLQVRTSNAQYF. CDR3 coding DNA: TGCGCCAGCAGCTTGCAGGTTAGGACTAGCAACGCGCAGTATTTT.

This chain joins TRBV15 and TRBJ2-5, with 9 nucleotides matching TRBD2. This CDR3 has 16 residues. Trimming at V came to 3 bases and at J to 4 bases, leaving 9 bases not matched to a gene. Germline V lookup: CDR1 LNHNV, CDR2 YYDKDF (reference sequence). Here the CDR3 reads CATSRGSSGASETQYF. CDR3 in DNA: TGTGCCACCAGCAGGGGTTCTAGCGGGGCCTCAGAGACCCAGTACTTC.

The chain combines TRBV27 with TRBJ2-1; D is tentatively TRBD1 or TRBD2 (5 bases each). Germline loops: CDR1 MNHEY, CDR2 SMNVEV (reference sequence). CDR3 length: 13 amino acids. V was cut by 6 bases and J by 10 bases, with 16 bases left in between. The CDR3 loop is CASRPPARGEQFF. CDR3 nucleotide sequence: TGTGCCAGCAGGCCCCCCGCCCGGGGCGAGCAGTTCTTC.

This chain links TRBV29-1 with TRBJ2-7; a weak D match, TRBD1 (6 bases). Looked up from germline, CDR1 is SQVTM and CDR2 is ANQGSEA. V dropped 4 bases and J dropped 5 bases, with 12 bases sitting between them. This CDR3 region has 12 residues. DNA for the CDR3: TGCAGCGTTGGGACAGCGGCCGACGAGCAGTACGTC. Protein sequence: CSVGTAADEQYV.

In its sample, this clonotype was seen many times. The chain has TRBV24-1 and TRBJ2-3; D possibly corresponds to TRBD1 (5 bases). This CDR3 spans 16 amino acids. Deletions cut 0 bases from V and 0 bases from J, with 9 bases between. Per the germline V gene, CDR1 is KGHDR and CDR2 is SFDVKD. CDR3 sequence: CATSDLTGLSTDTQYF. As DNA, the CDR3 is TGTGCCACCAGTGATTTGACAGGCCTAAGCACAGATACGCAGTATTTT.

This clonotype has a count of ten or more. The chain employs TRBV5-1 and TRBJ1-1; D call uncertain. V gave up 4 bases and J gave up 4 bases, with 11 bases separating them. This CDR3 is built from 13 residues. Germline CDR1 is SGHRS and CDR2 is YFSETQ. As DNA, the CDR3 is TGCGCCAGCAGCCCGGACGGGTTCACTGAAGCTTTCTTT. Amino acids: CASSPDGFTEAFF.

This clonotype was picked up many times. The chain carries TRBV15 and TRBJ2-7; 9 bases are shared with TRBD1. The junction had 6 bases not matched to a gene; V was cut back by 6 bases and J by 0 bases. This CDR3 has 15 amino acids. The germline V gene encodes CDR1 LNHNV and CDR2 YYDKDF (reference sequence). The CDR3 sequence is CATRGGTGTSYEQYF. The CDR3, as DNA: TGTGCCACCAGGGGAGGGACAGGGACCTCCTACGAGCAGTACTTC.

This clonotype was seen a handful of times. This chain links TRBV9 with TRBJ1-2, with D unresolved. Germline CDR1 reads SGDLS; CDR2 reads YYNGEE. V gave up 1 base and J gave up 2 bases, with 9 bases separating them. CDR3 length equals 14 residues. The CDR3 spells CASSVSGGNYGYTF. The DNA for the CDR3 is TGTGCCAGCAGCGTATCCGGCGGCAACTATGGCTACACCTTC.

Many counts were recorded for this clonotype. This chain joins TRBV2 and TRBJ1-2, with 9 bases that match TRBD1. The CDR3 runs to 15 residues. Germline loops: CDR1 SNHLY, CDR2 FYNNEI. V gave up 2 bases and J gave up 6 bases; unmatched junction bases: 7. The CDR3 sequence is CASSERGQGVDGYTF. The CDR3 DNA reads as TGTGCCAGCAGTGAAAGGGGACAGGGAGTAGATGGCTACACCTTC.

J is TRBJ2-3 and V is TRBV12-3 or TRBV12-4; D is ambiguous. V lost 7 bases and J 2 bases, leaving 19 bases between the germline ends. The CDR3 sequence is 16 residues long. The CDR3 coding sequence is TGTGCCAGCACCGTTGCTACCGGACCTTCCACAGATACGCAGTATTTT. It specifies CASTVATGPSTDTQYF.

The V call is TRBV11-2, the J call TRBJ1-1; D not resolved. Trimming left V 1 base short and J 7 bases short, with 10 bases between. This CDR3 has 13 residues. Germline CDR1 is SGHAT and CDR2 is FQNNGV. The CDR3 loop is CASSLGRRNEAFF. In DNA form, the CDR3 reads TGTGCCAGCAGCTTAGGTCGGCGAAATGAAGCTTTCTTT.

The V call is TRBV20-1, the J call TRBJ1-2, with 10 bases identical to TRBD1. Germline V gene sequence: CDR1 DFQATT, CDR2 SNEGSKA (reference sequence). This CDR3 contains 12 residues. J lost 8 bases, V lost 6 bases, and 6 bases had no gene match. DNA of the CDR3: TGCAGTGCCCGACAGGGGGCGCAGGGCTACACCTTC. Its protein product is CSARQGAQGYTF.

The chain uses TRBV25-1 and TRBJ1-1, with no clear D. Germline CDR1 reads MGHDK; CDR2 reads SYGVNS. The CDR3 consists of 15 residues. V lost 1 base to trimming and J lost 1 base, with 10 bases between them. The DNA of the CDR3 is TGTGCCAGCAGTGAATCCCCAGAGACGAACACTGAAGCTTTCTTT. Its translation: CASSESPETNTEAFF.

This clonotype was seen at least ten times. The chain carries TRBV12-3 or TRBV12-4 and TRBJ2-5, with 8 positions matching TRBD2. V shed 5 bases and J 4 bases; nucleotides not matched to a gene: 3. The CDR3 loop spans 13 amino acids. CDR3 region: CASSSGGPETQYF. In DNA form, the CDR3 reads TGTGCCAGCAGTAGCGGGGGCCCAGAGACCCAGTACTTC.

This clonotype was seen repeatedly, ten times or more. The J gene is TRBJ2-1, the V gene TRBV6-2 or TRBV6-3; D unclear. Germline loops: CDR1 MNHEY, CDR2 SVGEGT. V shed 0 bases and J shed 9 bases, with 15 bases lying between them. The CDR3 is 15 residues long. Here the CDR3 DNA reads TGTGCCAGCAGTTACTCTACGACCCCGCTAGTTGAGCAGTTCTTC. Translating it yields CASSYSTTPLVEQFF.

This clonotype showed up just a few times. The chain uses TRBV5-1 and TRBJ2-3; 7 positions match TRBD1. Trimming cost V 0 bases and J 2 bases; bases outside gene matches: 12. Germline CDR1 is SGHRS and CDR2 is YFSETQ. This CDR3 is 18 amino acids long. This CDR3 reads CASSLETGRGLNTDTQYF. The DNA for the CDR3 is TGCGCCAGCAGCTTGGAGACAGGGAGAGGATTGAACACAGATACGCAGTATTTT.